This T cell receptor beta chain was recovered during a study of human T cells and chemical hapten exposure. This clonotype was observed a handful of times. Its antigen is unknown. This sample's time point: patch test 2, 6 weeks after DPC sensitization. The treatment is: therapeutic diphenylcyclopropenone sensitization with weekly scalp DPC. CDR1 and CDR2 (germline): SGHTA, FQGNSA. The V and J ends lost 5 bases and 5 bases, in that order; junction bases with no gene match: 17. This CDR3 has 17 residues. A single record per CDR3 protein comes from TCRdb applying MiXCR to the RACE reads. The data show 85,000 to 100,000 distinct CDR3 sequences, 11% seen once. Regarding the study as a whole: Patch test scores rose with PT1 expanded TCR counts, a positive correlation.

This receptor was obtained from a man aged 35-49 years with alopecia areata. Some clones in this sample may be carry-over from other donors' samples. The V gene is TRBV7-2, the J gene TRBJ2-5; 7 bases fit TRBD2. Sequenced material: whole blood, taken in connection with sensitization to the hapten diphenylcyclopropenone (DPC). The CDR3 loop reads CASSHPSGTSPVETQYF. CDR3 in DNA: TGTGCCAGCAGCCACCCTAGCGGTACGAGCCCCGTTGAGACCCAGTACTTC.